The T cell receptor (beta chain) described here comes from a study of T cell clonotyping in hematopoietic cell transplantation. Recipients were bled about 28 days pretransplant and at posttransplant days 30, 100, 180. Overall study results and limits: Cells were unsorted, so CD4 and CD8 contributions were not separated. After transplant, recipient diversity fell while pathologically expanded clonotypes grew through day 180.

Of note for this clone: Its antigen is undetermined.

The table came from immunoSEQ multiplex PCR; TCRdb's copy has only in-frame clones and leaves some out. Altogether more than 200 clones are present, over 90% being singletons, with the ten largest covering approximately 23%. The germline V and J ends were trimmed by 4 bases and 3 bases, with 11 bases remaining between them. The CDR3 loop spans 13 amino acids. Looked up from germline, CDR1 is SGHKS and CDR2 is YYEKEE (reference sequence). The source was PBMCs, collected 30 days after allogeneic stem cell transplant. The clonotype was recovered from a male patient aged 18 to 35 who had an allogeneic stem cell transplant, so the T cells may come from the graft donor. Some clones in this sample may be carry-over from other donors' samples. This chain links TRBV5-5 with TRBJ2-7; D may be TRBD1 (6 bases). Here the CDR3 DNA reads TGTGCCAGCAGCCCCAGGGGAGACTACGAGCAGTACTTC. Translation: CASSPRGDYEQYF.